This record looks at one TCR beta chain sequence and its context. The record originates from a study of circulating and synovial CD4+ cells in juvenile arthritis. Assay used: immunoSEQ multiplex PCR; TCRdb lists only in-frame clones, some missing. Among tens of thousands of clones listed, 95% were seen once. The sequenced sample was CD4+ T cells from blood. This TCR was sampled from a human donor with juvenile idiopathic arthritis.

DNA of the CDR3: TGTGCCAGCAGTTACGTGGCAGACTATAATTCACCCCTCCACTTT. Protein sequence: CASSYVADYNSPLHF. V and J are TRBV6-5 and TRBJ1-6; D is unclear. Deletions cut 2 bases from V and 3 bases from J, with 8 bases between. Germline V gives CDR1 MNHEY, CDR2 SVGAGI. The CDR3 length is 15 residues.